This T cell receptor beta chain is from a study of tumor T cells in aggressive B-cell lymphoma. With V trimmed by 0 bases and J by 2 bases, 6 bases remained unmatched. The germline CDR1 and CDR2 sequences are SGDLS and YYNGEE. The CDR3 spans 16 residues. Sequenced by immunoSEQ multiplex PCR; TCRdb stores in-frame clones only, minus some. Of some 7,200 clones listed, roughly 86% are singletons. Sequences were obtained from tumor tissue. The chain uses TRBV9 and TRBJ2-3; TRBD2 aligns across 7 bases. The source is an adult with diffuse large B cell lymphoma. Some clones in this sample may be carry-over from other donors' samples. The CDR3 spells CASSVVRGGDTDTQYF. The CDR3 DNA follows: TGTGCCAGCAGCGTAGTGCGCGGGGGAGACACAGATACGCAGTATTTT.